The 19 T cell receptor beta chains below come from one sample, sequenced in a study of T cell repertoires in cytomegalovirus infection. Each CDR3 protein is one row after TCRdb ran MiXCR on the reads. Among hundreds of thousands of distinct CDR3 sequences listed, 11% were seen once. Sequenced material: PBMCs. Source of these receptors: a human donor in good health (CMV status not recorded). Some clones in this sample may be carry-over from other donors' samples.

At least ten counts were recorded for this clonotype. This rearrangement joins TRBV5-1 to TRBJ2-5, with a possible D match to TRBD2 (6 bases). Per germline, CDR1 SGHRS and CDR2 YFSETQ. V lost 4 bases and J lost 3, with 16 bases in between. The CDR3 extends over 15 amino acids. CDR3 nucleotide sequence: TGCGCCAGCAGCGCATGGAGGGCCGGGGAAGAGACCCAGTACTTC. As protein: CASSAWRAGEETQYF.

Turning to this clonotype: This sequence may be a read error, since a much larger clone differs from it by one base. V is TRBV7-4 and J is TRBJ2-1; 7 bases fit TRBD1. Germline CDR1 SGHVT, CDR2 SQSDAQ. This CDR3 region has 11 residues. This CDR3 reads CVSSRTGEQFF. The CDR3 DNA reads TGTGTCAGCAGCCGGACAGGTGAGCAGTTCTTC.

The rearrangement links TRBV12-3 or TRBV12-4 to TRBJ1-2; 7 positions agree with TRBD1. With 5 bases clipped from V and 7 bases from J, the junction kept 16 bases outside the gene matches. There are 16 residues in the CDR3. This CDR3 is CASSLDPTGRGAGYTF. DNA of the CDR3: TGTGCCAGCAGTCTTGATCCGACAGGGAGAGGCGCTGGCTACACCTTC.

The rearrangement joins TRBV11-2 to TRBJ1-1; no firm D call. Trimming pared 0 bases from V and 0 bases from J, leaving 14 bases between. The CDR3 length is 17 residues. The V gene's germline CDR1 is SGHAT and CDR2 FQNNGV. The CDR3 sequence: CASSLEQTLYMNTEAFF. In DNA form, the CDR3 reads TGTGCCAGCAGCTTAGAACAGACCTTGTACATGAACACTGAAGCTTTCTTT.

This clonotype showed up many times. The chain recombines TRBV6-1 with TRBJ2-6; 10 bases map to TRBD1. Germline CDR1 is MNHNS and CDR2 is SASEGT. V lost 6 bases, J lost 1 base, and 6 bases stayed unmatched. The CDR3 consists of 17 residues. Here the CDR3 reads CASRSGTGVSGANVLTF. Here the CDR3 DNA reads TGTGCCAGCAGATCCGGGACAGGGGTTTCTGGGGCCAACGTCCTGACTTTC.

J is TRBJ2-1 and V is TRBV11-2, with D hard to call. Trimming shortened V by 2 bases and J by 6 bases, and 14 bases separated the two germline ends. CDR1 is SGHAT, CDR2 FQNNGV, per germline. CDR3 length equals 15 residues. For the CDR3, the DNA is TGTGCCAGCAGCTTAAGGATTTTTGGGGTCAATGAGCAGTTCTTC. Translating it yields CASSLRIFGVNEQFF. The complete variable domain, with remaining parts taken from reference TRBV11-2 and TRBJ2-1, reads EAGVAQSPRYKIIEKRQSVAFWCNPISGHATLYWYQQILGQGPKLLIQFQNNGVVDDSQLPKDRFSAERLKGVDSTLKIQPAKLEDSAVYLCASSLRIFGVNEQFFGPGTRLTVL.

As for this clonotype: This may be a read error, as it is one base from a much larger clone. J is TRBJ1-2 and V is TRBV11-2, with TRBD1 matching over 10 bases. This CDR3 has 13 residues. The V segment lost 8 bases and the J segment 7 bases; nucleotides outside the gene matches: 7. Looked up from germline, CDR1 is SGHAT and CDR2 is FQNNGV. The CDR3 loop reads CASGMTGGFGYTF. The DNA for the CDR3 is TGTGCCAGCGGCATGACAGGGGGCTTTGGCTACACCTTC.

This clonotype has only a few counts. The J gene is TRBJ1-6, the V gene TRBV5-5; 10 bases fit TRBD1. Germline lookup yields CDR1 SGHKS and CDR2 YYEKEE (reference sequence). After removal of 4 bases from V and 9 bases from J, the junction contained 7 bases not matched to a gene. The CDR3 extends over 15 amino acids. The CDR3 loop is CASSQVGDRGSPLHF. In DNA, the CDR3 is TGTGCCAGCAGCCAGGTTGGGGACAGGGGTTCACCCCTCCACTTT.

The rearrangement links TRBV30 to TRBJ2-5; no clear D. From germline, CDR1 is GTSNPN and CDR2 SVGIG (reference sequence). This CDR3 is 10 amino acids long. V lost 0 bases and J 7 bases, leaving 3 bases between the germline ends. The CDR3 nucleotides are TGTGCCTGGAGTGTACGGACCCAGTACTTC. This sequence encodes CAWSVRTQYF.

In this sample, this clonotype turned up many times. This chain joins TRBV6-2 or TRBV6-3 and TRBJ2-7; TRBD2 is a possible D gene (6 bases). V was pared by 7 bases and J by 6 bases, with 13 bases between. CDR3 size: 12 residues. In germline, CDR1 is MNHEY, CDR2 SVGEGT. DNA for the CDR3: TGTGCCAGCACGGAGGGGCGCGGCGAGCAGTACTTC. Translated, it gives CASTEGRGEQYF.

Many counts were recorded for this clonotype. V usage is TRBV7-9 and J usage is TRBJ2-1; 11 nucleotides line up with TRBD2. J gave up 8 bases and V 5 bases, and 8 bases lay outside the gene matches. CDR3 length: 15 residues. CDR1 SEHNR and CDR2 FQNEAQ come from the germline V gene (reference sequence). CDR3 residues: CASSPGLAEGDEQFF. The CDR3 region has the DNA TGTGCCAGCAGCCCGGGACTAGCGGAGGGGGATGAGCAGTTCTTC.

This clonotype has ten or more counts. The V call is TRBV7-9, the J call TRBJ2-7; 8 bases align to TRBD2. The CDR3 loop spans 15 amino acids. The V gene's germline CDR1 is SEHNR and CDR2 FQNEAQ (reference sequence). V lost 4 bases and J lost 6; bases outside the gene matches: 11. CDR3 residues: CASSYGGGFPLEQYF. The DNA for the CDR3 is TGTGCCAGCAGCTATGGCGGGGGGTTCCCGCTCGAGCAGTACTTC.

The sample holds many counts of this clonotype. V usage is TRBV4-1 and J usage is TRBJ1-5, with 7 bases lining up with TRBD1. The J segment lost 9 bases and the V segment lost 1 base, leaving 6 bases of the junction unmatched. Germline V gives CDR1 MGHRA, CDR2 YSYEKL. This CDR3 spans 14 amino acids. CDR3 sequence: CASSQGTGRRPQHF. The DNA of the CDR3 is TGCGCCAGCAGCCAAGGGACAGGAAGGAGGCCCCAGCATTTT.

V gene TRBV10-3 combines with J gene TRBJ2-1; 9 positions agree with TRBD2. J lost 7 bases, V lost 2 bases, and 9 bases had no gene match. The CDR3 totals 16 residues. The germline gives CDR1 ENHRY, CDR2 SYGVKD. CDR3 bases: TGTGCCATCAGTGAGGCGAACGGCGGGAGGGCAAATGAGCAGTTCTTC. The encoded protein is CAISEANGGRANEQFF.

This chain uses TRBV12-3 or TRBV12-4 with TRBJ1-2, with 10 positions matching TRBD1. This CDR3 region has 15 residues. With 1 base clipped from V and 4 bases from J, the junction kept 3 bases outside the gene matches. The CDR3 loop is CASSLGTGGVYGYTF. In nucleotides, the CDR3 is TGTGCCAGCAGTTTAGGGACAGGGGGGGTCTATGGCTACACCTTC.

This clonotype was seen repeatedly, ten times or more. The J gene is TRBJ1-6, the V gene TRBV2; no clear D gene. The CDR3 is 13 amino acids. Germline V gene data show CDR1 as SNHLY and CDR2 as FYNNEI. The V end was cut by 1 base, the J end by 7 bases, with 5 bases between. CDR3 nucleotides: TGTGCCAGCAGTGAAGAGTTAAATTCACCCCTCCACTTT. It translates to CASSEELNSPLHF. Combining the CDR3 with reference TRBV2 and TRBJ1-6 gives the whole variable domain EPEVTQTPSHQVTQMGQEVILRCVPISNHLYFYWYRQILGQKVEFLVSFYNNEISEKSEIFDDQFSVERPDGSNFTLKIRSTKLEDSAMYFCASSEELNSPLHFGNGTRLTVT.

The chain employs TRBV12-3 or TRBV12-4 and TRBJ1-4; D remains ambiguous. The CDR3 covers 16 residues. Trimming removed 6 bases at V and 7 bases at J, with 21 bases between. The CDR3 loop reads CASSHILTVKFEKLFF. DNA of the CDR3: TGTGCCAGCAGCCATATCCTGACGGTGAAGTTTGAAAAACTGTTTTTT.

In its sample, this clonotype was seen once. Its ends do not fully match the called genes, so a read error is possible. CDR3 residues: CATSPDRQETQYF. The CDR3 DNA reads TGCGCCACCAGCCCGGACAGGCAAGAGACCCAGTACTTC. The rearrangement uses TRBV5-1 and TRBJ2-5, with TRBD1 matching over 7 bases. Germline CDR1 SGHRS, CDR2 YFSETQ. The CDR3 loop spans 13 amino acids. The variable domain in full, with the rest retrieved from reference TRBV5-1 and TRBJ2-5, is KAGVTQTPRYLIKTRGQQVTLSCSPISGHRSVSWYQQTPGQGLQFLFEYFSETQRNKGNFPGRFSGRQFSNSRSEMNVSTLELGDSALYLCATSPDRQETQYFGPGTRLLVL.

This clonotype was seen once. The chain combines TRBV20-1 with TRBJ2-3; 10 bases agree with TRBD2. The CDR3 sequence is 15 residues long. Germline V gene data show CDR1 as DFQATT and CDR2 as SNEGSKA (reference sequence). V lost 6 bases and J lost 4; bases outside the gene matches: 10. The CDR3 reads CSASRVAGGPDTQYF. CDR3 bases: TGCAGTGCCTCGAGGGTAGCGGGAGGCCCAGATACGCAGTATTTT.